The clone carrying this T cell receptor (beta chain) was picked up many times. The antigen is not known. Germline V lookup: CDR1 SGHTA, CDR2 FQGNSA. The CDR3 is 14 residues long. The J segment lost 8 bases and the V segment lost 5 bases, leaving 7 bases of the junction unmatched. This record comes from a study of T cell repertoires in cytomegalovirus infection. Across the study: Indications of both CMV infection and matching HLA type were provided by public TCR beta signatures. The study, taken as a whole, reports: The ex vivo response was dominated by HLA-C-restricted CMV-specific TCR beta clonotypes. Individuals carrying CMV plus the relevant HLA were identified by cumulative frequency of public TCR beta families.

Each CDR3 protein gets one entry after TCRdb re-called the reads with MiXCR. The top ten clones hold 9.5% to 13% of a sample with fewer than 550,000 distinct CDR3 sequences, approximately 10% of them seen once. Sequenced sample: PBMCs. The clonotype was recovered from a human donor in good health (CMV status not recorded). Some clones in this sample may be carry-over from other donors' samples. V gene TRBV7-2 combines with J gene TRBJ1-2; 11 positions match TRBD1. The CDR3 loop reads CASSPWTGGRGYTF. As DNA, the CDR3 is TGTGCCAGCAGCCCTTGGACAGGGGGCCGAGGCTACACCTTC.